This TCR beta chain was captured in a study of early T cells in non-severe SARS-CoV-2 infection. TCRdb recomputed calls from the 5' RACE reads with MiXCR, one row per CDR3 protein. The sample gives tens of thousands of distinct CDR3 sequences, 8% to 9% of which show up once; around 15% is in the top ten. The sample holds a few counts of this clonotype. CDR3 length equals 12 residues. The V and J ends lost 4 bases and 5 bases respectively, with 8 bases between them. Germline lookup yields CDR1 MGHDK and CDR2 SYGVNS. This sequence was found in an adult who was a healthcare worker with PCR-confirmed SARS-CoV-2 infection or an uninfected control (not recorded which). The sequencing used whole blood, collected at baseline. V gene TRBV25-1 combines with J gene TRBJ2-5; D unclear. The CDR3 DNA follows: TGTGCCAGCAGTGCGAGCAGCGAGACCCAGTACTTC. Residues: CASSASSETQYF.